This T cell receptor beta chain was recovered during a study of response to subunit inactivated influenza vaccine (dated 2018 in TCRdb). Some background on the complete study: The study used deep quantitative T cell receptor repertoire profiling to track responses to a trivalent subunit inactivated influenza vaccine. Overall results and qualifications from the work: The authors proposed that each seasonal influenza vaccination may bring in only a limited number of new T cells.

V is shortened by 5 bases, J by 8 bases, and the region joining them spans 16 bases. CDR1 is given as SEHNR and CDR2 as FQNEAQ, both from the germline V gene (reference sequence). Measured from the cysteine to the phenylalanine, the CDR3 is 14 residues long. Kept here is only the CDR3 DNA, which spans 42 bases and is read in frame from base 1. This clonotype was counted only a few times. Its target antigen remains unknown. Per-base quality was not reported, and no clone a single base away is much larger than it. Libraries were built with RT-PCR. The sample was run on an Illumina HiSeq 2500. The public reads were quality trimmed at Q25 with fastp and then assembled into clones with MiXCR by TCRdb, keeping productive beta chains. CDR3 protein duplicates are merged, each entry listing the most common genes and DNA. This sample holds 500,000 to 600,000 distinct CDR3 sequences; about 14% were observed only once. The top ten clones comprise around 10% of the sample.

This TCR derives from a man aged 50-59 years who received an inactivated influenza vaccine. Donor details come from another sample of the same person, matched by shared clones. The starting material was PBMCs from blood, obtained 12 days after vaccination. The rearranged segments are TRBV7-9 and TRBJ2-1, with no reliable assignment of the D segment. The CDR3 protein is CASSPPIHRYEQFF. The DNA sequence is given as TGTGCCAGCAGCCCGCCGATCCATAGGTATGAGCAGTTCTTC.